This record looks at one T cell receptor beta chain sequence and its context. Its cognate antigen is unknown. This CDR3 spans 17 amino acids. With 3 bases clipped from V and 3 bases from J, the junction kept 11 bases outside the gene matches. TCRdb's copy holds only in-frame clones and misses some; the assay was immunoSEQ multiplex PCR. This table holds some 150,000 clones, 85% to 90% found once. The sample belongs to a study of T cell responses to AZD1222 COVID-19 vaccine. Study-level results: There were repertoire samples only from the period after the peak T cell response. White British ancestry dominated among donors, who included more females, and clonal diversity was possibly underestimated. At baseline, seropositivity was found in only six or seven AZD1222 recipients.

The source is an adult in good health. The chain combines TRBV23-1 with TRBJ2-1; 7 positions agree with TRBD1. TRBV23-1 qualifies as an ORF whose function is uncertain. The sample in question was peripheral blood, obtained on day 0 of AZD1222 vaccination. Here the CDR3 reads CASSHSPGQDYYNEQFF. CDR3 nucleotides: TGCGCCAGCAGTCATTCACCCGGACAGGATTACTACAATGAGCAGTTCTTC.